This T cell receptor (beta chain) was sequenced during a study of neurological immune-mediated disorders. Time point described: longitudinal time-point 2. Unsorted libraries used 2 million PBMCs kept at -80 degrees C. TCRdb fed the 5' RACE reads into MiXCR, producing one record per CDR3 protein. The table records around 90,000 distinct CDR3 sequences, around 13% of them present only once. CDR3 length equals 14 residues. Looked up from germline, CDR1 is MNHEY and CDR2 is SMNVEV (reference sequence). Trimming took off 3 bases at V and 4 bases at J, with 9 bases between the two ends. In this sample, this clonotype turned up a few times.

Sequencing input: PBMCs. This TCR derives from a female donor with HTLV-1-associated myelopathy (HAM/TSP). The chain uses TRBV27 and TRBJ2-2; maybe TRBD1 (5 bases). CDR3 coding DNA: TGTGCCAGCAGTTTTATGGGGCGCACCGGGGAGCTGTTTTTT. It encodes CASSFMGRTGELFF.